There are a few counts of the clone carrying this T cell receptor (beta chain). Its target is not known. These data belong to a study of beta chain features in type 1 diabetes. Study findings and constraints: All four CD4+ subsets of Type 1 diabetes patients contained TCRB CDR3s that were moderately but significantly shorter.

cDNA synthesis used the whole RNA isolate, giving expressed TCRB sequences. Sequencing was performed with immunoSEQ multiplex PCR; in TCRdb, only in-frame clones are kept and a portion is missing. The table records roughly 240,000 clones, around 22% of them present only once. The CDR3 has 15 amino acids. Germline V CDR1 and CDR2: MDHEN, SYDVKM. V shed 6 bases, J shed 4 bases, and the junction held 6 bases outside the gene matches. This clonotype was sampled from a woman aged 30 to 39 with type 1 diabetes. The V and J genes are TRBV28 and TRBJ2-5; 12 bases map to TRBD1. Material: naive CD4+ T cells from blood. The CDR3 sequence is CASRYGTGGRETQYF. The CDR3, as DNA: TGTGCCAGCAGATACGGGACAGGGGGCAGAGAGACCCAGTACTTC.